This T cell receptor beta chain is drawn from a study of human T cells and chemical hapten exposure. Across the study: TCR yields per sample varied, mainly owing to small pooled library volume differences.

As to time point: pre-sensitization, week 0. Treatment denoted: therapeutic diphenylcyclopropenone sensitization with weekly scalp DPC. This CDR3 comprises 15 residues. Germline CDR1 reads SQVTM; CDR2 reads ANQGSEA. V gave up 0 bases and J gave up 4 bases, with 12 bases separating them. Ten or more counts support this clonotype. TCRdb redid the calling of the RACE reads with MiXCR, one entry per CDR3 protein. The sample has some 360,000 distinct CDR3 sequences; around 5.5% are singletons. The input for sequencing was whole blood, taken in connection with sensitization to the hapten diphenylcyclopropenone (DPC). The gene calls are TRBV29-1 and TRBJ2-2; D is unclear. This receptor was identified in a woman between 50 and 59 years old with alopecia areata. Some clones in this sample may be carry-over from other donors' samples. The CDR3 region is CSVEDSGIGTGELFF. DNA for the CDR3: TGCAGCGTTGAAGATTCCGGTATAGGCACCGGGGAGCTGTTTTTT.